This entry describes one T cell receptor (beta chain). The data originate from a study of blood T cell repertoires in COVID-19. Study context: COVID-19 samples from acute and convalescent phases originated in the United States, Italy and Spain. PBMCs, B-cell-depleted T cells, or T cells were the source of the cDNA or gDNA that made up the material.

Original methodology: Scientists estimated how many nucleated cells there were by amplifying reference gene primers. Using immunoSEQ multiplex PCR, the repertoire was profiled, and TCRdb retains in-frame clones only, with some absent. V, J and clone size are those of that table, while D and trimming were read from the DNA. The table has 100,000 to 150,000 clones, over 80% seen once. The J segment lost 0 bases and the V segment lost 4 bases, leaving 8 bases of the junction unmatched. The CDR3 has 17 residues. Germline CDR1 reads SGHNT; CDR2 reads YYREEE (reference sequence). The J gene is TRBJ1-3, the V gene TRBV5-4; 9 positions match TRBD1. The receptor was derived from a man in his sixties with acute or convalescent COVID-19. Sample: peripheral blood. This CDR3 is CASSPGQGRYSGNTIYF. Here the CDR3 DNA reads TGTGCCAGCAGCCCAGGACAGGGGCGATACTCTGGAAACACCATATATTTT.